This note documents a single T cell receptor (beta chain) sequence. Antigen: not known. The table came from immunoSEQ multiplex PCR; TCRdb's copy has only in-frame clones and leaves some out. The sample has just over 7,500 clones; approximately 85% are singletons. Each case's diagnosis was confirmed by two pathologists on H&E. Germline V gene sequence: CDR1 MNHEY, CDR2 SMNVEV (reference sequence). V was clipped by 4 bases and J by 1 base, with 7 bases between them. The CDR3 covers 13 residues. This entry belongs to a study of immune evolution from preneoplasia to lung adenocarcinoma. Study results and limitations: Normal lung had highest clonality; later lesions appeared denser, more diverse.

The rearrangement links TRBV27 to TRBJ1-1, with no clear D. The material sequenced was FFPE minimally invasive lung adenocarcinoma tissue. This TCR was sampled from an older person with lung adenocarcinoma. CDR3 loop: CASSSPGNTEAFF. The CDR3 DNA sequence: TGTGCCAGCAGTTCCCCGGGGAACACTGAAGCTTTCTTT.